The 2 T cell receptor beta chains reported below all come from one sample, sequenced in a study of blood T cell repertoires in COVID-19 (dated by TCRdb to the early 2020s). The library was built by means of the immunoSEQ multiplex PCR assay. TCRdb retrieved this table from immuneACCESS and kept in-frame rearrangements only. Not all clones are present; in checked studies, unresolved V genes account for under half, and no reason is known for the remainder. Across this sample there are over 100,000 clones, with around three quarters seen only once. Around 4.1% of the sample comes from the top ten. Sequenced sample: peripheral blood. The source is a woman of 80 years or more with acute or convalescent COVID-19.

This chain connects TRBV4-3 to TRBJ2-7; 10 nucleotides align to TRBD2. J was trimmed by 5 bases and V by 0 bases; bases with no gene match: 16. Germline CDR1 LGHNA, CDR2 YSLEER. This CDR3 comprises 19 residues. In DNA form, the CDR3 reads TGCGCCAGCAGCCAAGAGATGGGGTTAGCGGGGGGCCGAATAGACGAGCAGTACTTC. Translating it yields CASSQEMGLAGGRIDEQYF.

This clone was counted a few times. The chain recombines TRBV6-5 with TRBJ1-2, with 7 bases identical to TRBD1. V was pared by 8 bases and J by 4 bases, with 4 bases of the junction left unmatched. This CDR3 has 12 amino acids. Germline V gives CDR1 MNHEY, CDR2 SVGAGI. CDR3 region: CASDRAPYGYTF. The CDR3 DNA sequence: TGTGCCAGCGACAGGGCCCCCTATGGCTACACCTTC.